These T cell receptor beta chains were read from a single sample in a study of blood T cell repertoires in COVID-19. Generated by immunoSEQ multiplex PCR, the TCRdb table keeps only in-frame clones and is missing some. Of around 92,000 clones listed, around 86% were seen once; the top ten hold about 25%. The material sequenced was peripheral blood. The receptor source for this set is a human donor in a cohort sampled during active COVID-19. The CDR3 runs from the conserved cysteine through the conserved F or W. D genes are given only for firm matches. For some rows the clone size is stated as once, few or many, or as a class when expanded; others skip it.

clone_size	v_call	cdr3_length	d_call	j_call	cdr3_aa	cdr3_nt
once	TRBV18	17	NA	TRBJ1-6	CASSEKPAGNNNSPLHF	TGTGCCAGCTCAGAGAAACCCGCGGGGAACAATAATTCACCCCTCCACTTT
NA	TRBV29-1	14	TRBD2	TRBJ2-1	CSVEVGLGVGEQFF	TGCAGCGTTGAGGTGGGACTAGGGGTGGGTGAGCAGTTCTTC
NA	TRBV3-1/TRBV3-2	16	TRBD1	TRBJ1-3	CASSQDWGQGFDTIYF	TGTGCCAGCAGCCAAGATTGGGGACAGGGGTTCGACACCATATATTTT
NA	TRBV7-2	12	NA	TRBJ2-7	CASSPSGIFQYF	TGTGCCAGCAGCCCCTCGGGGATCTTCCAGTACTTC
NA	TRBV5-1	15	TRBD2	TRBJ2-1	CASSAGLAENNEQFF	TGCGCCAGCAGCGCTGGACTAGCGGAAAACAATGAGCAGTTCTTC
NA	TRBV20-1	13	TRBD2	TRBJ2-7	CSASSGRRYEQYF	TGCAGTGCTAGTAGCGGGAGGAGGTACGAGCAGTACTTC
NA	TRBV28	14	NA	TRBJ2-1	CASSSQQGTGEQFF	TGTGCCAGCAGTTCGCAGCAGGGGACGGGGGAGCAGTTCTTC
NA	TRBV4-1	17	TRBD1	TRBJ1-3	CASSQDRDRGAGNTIYF	TGCGCCAGCAGCCAAGATCGGGACAGGGGAGCAGGAAACACCATATATTTT
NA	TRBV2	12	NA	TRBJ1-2	CAFRGGSYGYTF	TGTGCCTTCCGGGGGGGCTCCTATGGCTACACCTTC
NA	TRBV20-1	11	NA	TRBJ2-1	CSARGLNEQFF	TGCAGTGCTAGAGGACTAAATGAGCAGTTCTTC
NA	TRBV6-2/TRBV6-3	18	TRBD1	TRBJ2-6	CASSYWTGGSSGANVLTF	TGTGCCAGCAGTTACTGGACAGGGGGCAGCTCTGGGGCCAACGTCCTGACTTTC
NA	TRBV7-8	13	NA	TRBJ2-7	CASSWGGAYEQYF	TGTGCCAGCAGCTGGGGGGGGGCTTACGAGCAGTACTTC
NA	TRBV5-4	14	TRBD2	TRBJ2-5	CASRPPGGLETQYF	TGTGCCAGCAGACCGCCCGGGGGGTTGGAGACCCAGTACTTC
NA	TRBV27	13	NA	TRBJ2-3	CASSRRATDTQYF	TGTGCCAGCAGTCGCAGGGCGACAGATACGCAGTATTTT
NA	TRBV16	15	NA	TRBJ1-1	CASSHPRAGGTEAFF	TGTGCCAGCAGCCACCCCCGGGCAGGAGGGACTGAAGCTTTCTTT
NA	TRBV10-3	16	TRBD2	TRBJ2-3	CAISPAGGSSTDTQYF	TGTGCCATCAGCCCAGCGGGGGGCTCCAGCACAGATACGCAGTATTTT
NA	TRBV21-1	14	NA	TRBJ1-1	CASSPPKGGAEAFF	TGTGCCAGCAGCCCCCCGAAAGGAGGTGCTGAAGCTTTCTTT
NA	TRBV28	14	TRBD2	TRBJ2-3	CATFLAGGTDTQYF	TGTGCCACATTCCTAGCGGGAGGGACAGATACGCAGTATTTT
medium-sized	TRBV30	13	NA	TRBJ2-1	CAWIKTVTNEQFF	TGTGCCTGGATTAAAACAGTGACCAATGAGCAGTTCTTC
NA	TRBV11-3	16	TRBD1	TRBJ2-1	CASSSSGGQGTGEQFF	TGTGCCAGCAGCTCAAGCGGGGGACAGGGGACGGGTGAGCAGTTCTTC
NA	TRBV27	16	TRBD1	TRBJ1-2	CASSPYPGTGGDGYTF	TGTGCCAGCAGTCCTTACCCCGGGACAGGGGGTGATGGCTACACCTTC
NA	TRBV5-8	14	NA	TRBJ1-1	CASSFITTNTEAFF	TGTGCCAGCAGTTTTATCACAACGAACACTGAAGCTTTCTTT
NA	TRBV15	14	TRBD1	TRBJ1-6	CATSRNTGVSPLHF	TGTGCCACCAGCAGAAATACAGGGGTTTCACCCCTCCACTTT
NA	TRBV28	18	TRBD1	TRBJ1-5	CASSPRTGPRGSNQPQHF	TGTGCCAGCAGTCCGCGGACAGGGCCCCGAGGGAGCAATCAGCCCCAGCATTTT
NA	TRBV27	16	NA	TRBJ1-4	CASSLSFWASVSSLFF	TGTGCCAGCAGTTTATCGTTTTGGGCGTCAGTCTCTTCCCTGTTTTTT
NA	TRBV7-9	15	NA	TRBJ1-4	CASSLEGQALEKLFF	TGTGCCAGCAGCTTAGAAGGACAAGCTCTCGAAAAACTGTTTTTT
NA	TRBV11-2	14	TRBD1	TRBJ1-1	CASSPWTGGVEAFF	TGTGCCAGCAGCCCCTGGACAGGGGGCGTTGAAGCTTTCTTT
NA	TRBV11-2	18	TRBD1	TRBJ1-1	CASSPRSGTGNMNTEAFF	TGTGCCAGCAGCCCACGGTCGGGGACAGGGAACATGAACACTGAAGCTTTCTTT
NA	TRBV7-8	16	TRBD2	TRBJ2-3	CASSPSSGGLRDTQYF	TGTGCCAGCAGCCCTTCTAGCGGGGGGCTCAGAGATACGCAGTATTTT
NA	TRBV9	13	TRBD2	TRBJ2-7	CASSVELADEQYF	TGTGCCAGCAGCGTAGAACTAGCGGACGAGCAGTACTTC
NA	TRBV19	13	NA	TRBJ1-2	CASSFGLNYGYTF	TGTGCCAGTAGTTTCGGTCTTAACTATGGCTACACCTTC
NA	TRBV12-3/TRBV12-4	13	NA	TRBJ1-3	CASSLNTGNTIYF	TGTGCCAGCAGTTTAAATACTGGAAACACCATATATTTT
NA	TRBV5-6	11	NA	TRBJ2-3	CASSSGGRQYF	TGTGCCAGCAGCTCGGGGGGCAGGCAGTATTTT
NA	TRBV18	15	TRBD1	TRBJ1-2	CASSPPGQGRYGYTF	TGTGCCAGCTCACCACCGGGACAGGGGCGCTATGGCTACACCTTC
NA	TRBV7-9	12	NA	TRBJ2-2	CASSRGTGELFF	TGTGCCAGCAGCCGGGGCACCGGGGAGCTGTTTTTT
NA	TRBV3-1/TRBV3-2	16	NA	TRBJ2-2	CASSHGGRGGTGELFF	TGTGCCAGCAGCCACGGCGGGAGAGGGGGCACCGGGGAGCTGTTTTTT
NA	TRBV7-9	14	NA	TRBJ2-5	CASSLIDGGKGQYF	TGTGCCAGCAGCTTAATAGATGGGGGGAAAGGCCAGTACTTC
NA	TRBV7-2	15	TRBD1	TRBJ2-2	CASSIQTGETGELFF	TGTGCCAGCAGCATACAGACAGGGGAAACCGGGGAGCTGTTTTTT
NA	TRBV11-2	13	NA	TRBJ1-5	CASSLQVGQPQHF	TGTGCCAGCAGCTTACAGGTGGGCCAGCCCCAGCATTTT
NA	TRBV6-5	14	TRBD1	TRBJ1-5	CASSPGQSRQPQHF	TGTGCCAGCAGCCCGGGACAGAGTCGTCAGCCCCAGCATTTT
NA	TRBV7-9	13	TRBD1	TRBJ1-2	CASSLGQGDGYTF	TGTGCCAGCAGCCTTGGACAGGGGGATGGCTACACCTTC
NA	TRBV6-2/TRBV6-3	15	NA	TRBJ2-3	CASSLLARAEDTQYF	TGTGCCAGCAGTTTATTGGCCAGGGCTGAAGATACGCAGTATTTT
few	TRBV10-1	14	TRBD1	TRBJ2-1	CASSLGSGGAEQFF	TGCGCCAGCAGCCTCGGCTCAGGGGGCGCTGAGCAGTTCTTC
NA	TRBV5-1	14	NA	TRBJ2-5	CASSPGTNQETQYF	TGCGCCAGCAGCCCGGGGACAAACCAAGAGACCCAGTACTTC
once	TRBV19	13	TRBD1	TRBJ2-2	CATRTGETGELFF	TGTGCCACCCGGACAGGAGAGACCGGGGAGCTGTTTTTT
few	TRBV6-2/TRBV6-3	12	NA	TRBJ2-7	CASSSPGYEQYF	TGTGCCAGCAGTTCCCCGGGGTACGAGCAGTACTTC
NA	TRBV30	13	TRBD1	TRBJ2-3	CAWNEALGDSPYF	TGTGCCTGGAATGAGGCCTTAGGGGACAGTCCTTATTTT
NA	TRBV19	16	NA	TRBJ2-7	CASSSWPRLGLYEQYF	TGTGCCAGTAGTAGCTGGCCTCGTCTAGGCCTGTACGAGCAGTACTTC
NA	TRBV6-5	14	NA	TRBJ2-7	CASTKEGGPYEQYF	TGTGCCAGCACCAAGGAGGGCGGACCCTACGAGCAGTACTTC
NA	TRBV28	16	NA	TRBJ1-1	CASIRSRAFGNTEAFF	TGTGCCAGCATACGGTCCAGGGCATTCGGGAACACTGAAGCTTTCTTT
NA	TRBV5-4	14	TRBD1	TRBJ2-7	CASNPPGTENEQYF	TGTGCCAGCAACCCCCCCGGGACAGAAAACGAGCAGTACTTC
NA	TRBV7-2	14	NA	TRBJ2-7	CASSQTGSSYEQYF	TGTGCCAGCAGTCAAACAGGCAGCTCCTACGAGCAGTACTTC
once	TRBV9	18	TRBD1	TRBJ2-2	CASSPHDGDRGNTGELFF	TGTGCCAGCAGCCCCCATGACGGGGACAGGGGAAACACCGGGGAGCTGTTTTTT
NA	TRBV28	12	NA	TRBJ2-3	CASSRAIGTQYF	TGTGCCAGCAGCCGCGCTATCGGGACGCAGTATTTT
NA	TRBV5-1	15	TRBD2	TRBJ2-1	CASSLQSGGVNEQFF	TGCGCCAGCAGCTTGCAGAGCGGGGGGGTCAATGAGCAGTTCTTC
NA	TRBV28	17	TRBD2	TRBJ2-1	CASRLWTSGSDYNEQFF	TGTGCCAGCAGACTTTGGACTAGCGGGAGCGACTACAATGAGCAGTTCTTC
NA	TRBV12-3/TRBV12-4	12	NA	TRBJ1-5	CASRGGGQPQHF	TGTGCCAGCCGGGGGGGAGGGCAGCCCCAGCATTTT
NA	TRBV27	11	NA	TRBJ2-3	CASSSRHTQYF	TGTGCCAGCAGTTCTAGGCATACGCAGTATTTT
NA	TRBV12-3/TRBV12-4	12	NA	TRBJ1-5	CASSPLNQPQHF	TGTGCCAGCAGTCCACTTAATCAGCCCCAGCATTTT